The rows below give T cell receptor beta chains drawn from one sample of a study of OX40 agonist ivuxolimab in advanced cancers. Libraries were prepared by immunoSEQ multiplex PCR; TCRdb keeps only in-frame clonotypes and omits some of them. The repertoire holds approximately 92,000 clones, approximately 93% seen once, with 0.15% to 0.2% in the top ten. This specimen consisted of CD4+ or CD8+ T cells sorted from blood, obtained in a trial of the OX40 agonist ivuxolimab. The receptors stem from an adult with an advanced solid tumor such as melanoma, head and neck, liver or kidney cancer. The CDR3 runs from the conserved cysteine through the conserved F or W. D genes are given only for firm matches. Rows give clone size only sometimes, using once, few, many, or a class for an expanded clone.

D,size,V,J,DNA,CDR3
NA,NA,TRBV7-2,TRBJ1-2,TGTGCCAGCTCCCCGGGACTCATCAACTATGGCTACACCTTC,CASSPGLINYGYTF
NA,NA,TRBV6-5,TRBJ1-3,TGTGCCAGCAGTTACTCAACGAGGGCTGGAAACACCATATATTTT,CASSYSTRAGNTIYF
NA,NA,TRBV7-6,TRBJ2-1,TGTGCCAGCAGCTTTGGCCAGCATAACAATGAGCAGTTCTTC,CASSFGQHNNEQFF
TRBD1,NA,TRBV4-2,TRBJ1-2,TGTGCCAGCAGCCAAGAGACAGGGAGTGTCGCCTATGGCTACACCTTC,CASSQETGSVAYGYTF
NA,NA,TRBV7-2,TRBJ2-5,TGTGCCAGCAGCTTAGCTCGGGGTTCGGAGACCCAGTACTTC,CASSLARGSETQYF
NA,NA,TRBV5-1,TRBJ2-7,TGCGCCAGCAGCACCTCCGGGGCCCTTTTGGAGCAGTACTTC,CASSTSGALLEQYF
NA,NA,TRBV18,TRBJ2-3,TGTGCCAGCTCACCACCGGGGTACACAGATACGCAGTATTTT,CASSPPGYTDTQYF
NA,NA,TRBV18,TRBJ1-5,TGTGCCAGCTCACCACAGGTACAGTCTTATCAGCCCCAGCATTTT,CASSPQVQSYQPQHF
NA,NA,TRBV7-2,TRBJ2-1,TGTGCCAGCAGTTTAATGGGACACCCCGACAATGAGCAGTTCTTC,CASSLMGHPDNEQFF
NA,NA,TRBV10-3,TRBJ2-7,TGTGCCATCAGCACAGGGTCCCTAGGAGTGGAGCAGTACTTC,CAISTGSLGVEQYF
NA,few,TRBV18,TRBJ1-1,TGTGCCAGCTCACCACGTGGGAGGAACACTGAAGCTTTCTTT,CASSPRGRNTEAFF
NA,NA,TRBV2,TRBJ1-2,TGTGCCAGCAGAGGGCCAGGGGTAGCATTAACTGATGGCTACACCTTC,CASRGPGVALTDGYTF
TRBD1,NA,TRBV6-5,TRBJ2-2,TGTGCCAGCAGGTCCGGGACAGCGAACACCGGGGAGCTGTTTTTT,CASRSGTANTGELFF
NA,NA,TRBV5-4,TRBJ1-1,TGTGCCAGCAGCTCCTACATTAGGGGGACAAACACTGAAGCTTTCTTT,CASSSYIRGTNTEAFF
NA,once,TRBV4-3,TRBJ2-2,TGCGCCAGCAGCCAAGATGGGCTTGGCACCGGGGAGCTGTTTTTT,CASSQDGLGTGELFF
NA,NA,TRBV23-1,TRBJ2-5,TGCGCCAGCAGTCAATCTAGAAGGGGGCAAGAGACCCAGTACTTC,CASSQSRRGQETQYF